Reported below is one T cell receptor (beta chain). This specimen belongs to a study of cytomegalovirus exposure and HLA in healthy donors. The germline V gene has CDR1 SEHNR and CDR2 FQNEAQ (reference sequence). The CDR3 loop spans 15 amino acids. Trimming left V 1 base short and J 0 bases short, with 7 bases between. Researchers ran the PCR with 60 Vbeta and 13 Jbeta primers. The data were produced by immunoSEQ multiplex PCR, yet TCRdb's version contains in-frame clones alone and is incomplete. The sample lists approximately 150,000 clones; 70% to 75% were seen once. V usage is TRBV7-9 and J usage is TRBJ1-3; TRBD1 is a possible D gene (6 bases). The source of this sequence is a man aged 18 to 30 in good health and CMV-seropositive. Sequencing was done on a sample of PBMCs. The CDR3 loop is CASSLGGHSGNTIYF. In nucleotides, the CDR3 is TGTGCCAGCAGCTTAGGGGGGCACTCTGGAAACACCATATATTTT.